Below, 6 T cell receptor beta chains from the same sample are listed, as sequenced in a study of blood T cell repertoires in COVID-19 (dated by TCRdb to 2019 to 2021). The library was built by means of the immunoSEQ multiplex PCR assay. TCRdb stores this immuneACCESS table with in-frame sequences only. Part of the clones is absent; in the studies checked, under half of the shortfall reflects unresolved V genes, and no reason is known for the rest. The table for this sample lists 95,000 to 150,000 clones; more than 80% of them were counted only once. The ten largest clones represent around 3.2% of the sample. Sequencing was done on a sample of peripheral blood. The origin of the receptors is a woman older than 75 with COVID-19, enrolled during active disease.

V is TRBV6-5 and J is TRBJ2-7, with TRBD1 matching over 9 bases. Trimming at V came to 6 bases and at J to 1 base, leaving 4 bases not matched to a gene. This CDR3 has 14 amino acids. Germline V lookup: CDR1 MNHEY, CDR2 SVGAGI. The CDR3 protein is CASSTGTGSYEQYF. CDR3 DNA: TGTGCCAGCAGCACCGGGACAGGGTCCTACGAGCAGTACTTC.

The rearrangement joins TRBV15 to TRBJ2-5; no clear D. The germline V gene encodes CDR1 LNHNV and CDR2 YYDKDF (reference sequence). Trimming left V 8 bases short and J 2 bases short, with 9 bases between. This CDR3 has 12 residues. CDR3 nucleotides: TGTGCCACCTCCGCAGCGCAAGAGACCCAGTACTTC. Translated, it gives CATSAAQETQYF.

V and J are TRBV5-5 and TRBJ2-7; possibly TRBD2 for D (6 bases). This CDR3 comprises 14 residues. Trimming cost V 2 bases and J 4 bases, with 13 bases left between them. Germline CDR1 SGHKS, CDR2 YYEKEE (reference sequence). CDR3 sequence (DNA): TGTGCCAGCAGCTTCGTCCCCCGGGGGTACGAGCAGTACTTC. The encoded protein is CASSFVPRGYEQYF.

The genes are TRBV6-5 and TRBJ1-2; D might be TRBD1 (6 bases). The CDR3 sequence is 14 residues long. Germline lookup yields CDR1 MNHEY and CDR2 SVGAGI. V shed 4 bases and J shed 2 bases, with 11 bases lying between them. The CDR3, as DNA: TGTGCCAGCAGTTCTCTACAGGGAAACTATGGCTACACCTTC. Translation: CASSSLQGNYGYTF.

The rearrangement links TRBV6-6 to TRBJ2-3, with D maybe TRBD1 (5 bases). Germline CDR1 and CDR2: MNHNY and SVGAGI (reference sequence). The CDR3 runs 13 residues. V lost 6 bases and J 4 bases, leaving 11 bases between the germline ends. The CDR3 reads CASRFSGSDTQYF. For the CDR3, the DNA is TGTGCCAGCAGGTTCTCAGGGTCAGATACGCAGTATTTT.

The chain links TRBV19 to TRBJ2-1; 10 bases agree with TRBD2. Unmatched junction bases numbered 6, after V lost 1 base and J lost 3 bases. Germline-derived CDR1 and CDR2 are LNHDA and SQIVND (reference sequence). The CDR3 spans 17 residues. DNA of the CDR3: TGTGCCAGTAGTATAGGAGGACTAGCGGCCATCTACAATGAGCAGTTCTTC. As protein: CASSIGGLAAIYNEQFF. The full variable domain, in which reference TRBV19 and TRBJ2-1 provide the parts outside the CDR3, is DGGITQSPKYLFRKEGQNVTLSCEQNLNHDAMYWYRQDPGQGLRLIYYSQIVNDFQKGDIAEGYSVSREKKESFPLTVTSAQKNPTAFYLCASSIGGLAAIYNEQFFGPGTRLTVL.